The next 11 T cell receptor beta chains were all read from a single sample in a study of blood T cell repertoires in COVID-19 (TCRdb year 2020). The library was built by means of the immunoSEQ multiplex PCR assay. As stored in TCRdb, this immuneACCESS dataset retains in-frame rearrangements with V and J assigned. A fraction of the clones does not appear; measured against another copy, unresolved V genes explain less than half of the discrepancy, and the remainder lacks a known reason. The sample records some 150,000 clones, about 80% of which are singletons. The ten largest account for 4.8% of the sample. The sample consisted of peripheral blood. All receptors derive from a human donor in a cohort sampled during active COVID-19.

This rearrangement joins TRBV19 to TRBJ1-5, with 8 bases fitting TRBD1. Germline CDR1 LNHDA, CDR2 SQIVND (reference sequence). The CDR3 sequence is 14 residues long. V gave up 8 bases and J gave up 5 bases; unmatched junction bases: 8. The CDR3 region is CASAGQGNYQPQHF. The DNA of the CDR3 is TGTGCCAGTGCTGGACAGGGCAACTATCAGCCCCAGCATTTT. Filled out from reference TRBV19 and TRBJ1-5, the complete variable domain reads DGGITQSPKYLFRKEGQNVTLSCEQNLNHDAMYWYRQDPGQGLRLIYYSQIVNDFQKGDIAEGYSVSREKKESFPLTVTSAQKNPTAFYLCASAGQGNYQPQHFGDGTRLSIL.

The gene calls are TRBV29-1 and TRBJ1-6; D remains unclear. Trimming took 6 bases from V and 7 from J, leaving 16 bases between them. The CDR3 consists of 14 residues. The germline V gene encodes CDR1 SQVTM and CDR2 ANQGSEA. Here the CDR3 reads CSVSESGLNSPLHF. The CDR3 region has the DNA TGCAGCGTGTCCGAGTCGGGATTGAATTCACCCCTCCACTTT.

The CDR3 DNA reads as TGTGCCGGAACAAACAGGGACAGCGAATATGAAAAACTGTTTTTT. This sequence encodes CAGTNRDSEYEKLFF. This chain connects TRBV30 to TRBJ1-4; 7 bases line up with TRBD1. Looked up from germline, CDR1 is GTSNPN and CDR2 is SVGIG (reference sequence). Trimming cost V 8 bases and J 6 bases; bases outside gene matches: 15. This CDR3 region has 15 residues.

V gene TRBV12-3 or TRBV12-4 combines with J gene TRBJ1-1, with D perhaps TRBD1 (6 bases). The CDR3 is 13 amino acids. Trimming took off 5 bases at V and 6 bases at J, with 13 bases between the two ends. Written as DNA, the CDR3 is TGTGCCAGCAGTCCCCGACAGGACGCTGAAGCTTTCTTT. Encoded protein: CASSPRQDAEAFF.

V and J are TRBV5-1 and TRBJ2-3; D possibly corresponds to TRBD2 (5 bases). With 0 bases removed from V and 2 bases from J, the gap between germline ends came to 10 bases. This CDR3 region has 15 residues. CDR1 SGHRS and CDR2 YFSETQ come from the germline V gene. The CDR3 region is CASSLGLPPTDTQYF. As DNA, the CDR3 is TGCGCCAGCAGCTTGGGACTACCACCCACAGATACGCAGTATTTT.

The CDR3 bases are TGTGCCAGCAGGCGGGGGAGACAAGAGACCCAGTACTTC. Protein sequence: CASRRGRQETQYF. The genes are TRBV2 and TRBJ2-5, with 7 bases fitting TRBD2. Trimming cost V 6 bases and J 2 bases; bases outside gene matches: 3. CDR1 SNHLY and CDR2 FYNNEI come from the germline V gene. The CDR3 is made up of 13 amino acids.

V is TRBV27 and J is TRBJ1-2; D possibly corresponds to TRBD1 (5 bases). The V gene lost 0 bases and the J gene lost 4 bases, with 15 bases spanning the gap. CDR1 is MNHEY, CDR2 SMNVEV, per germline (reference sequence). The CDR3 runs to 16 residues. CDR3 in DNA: TGTGCCAGCAGTTTATCAGGGGTCGGCTGGATCTATGGCTACACCTTC. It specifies CASSLSGVGWIYGYTF.

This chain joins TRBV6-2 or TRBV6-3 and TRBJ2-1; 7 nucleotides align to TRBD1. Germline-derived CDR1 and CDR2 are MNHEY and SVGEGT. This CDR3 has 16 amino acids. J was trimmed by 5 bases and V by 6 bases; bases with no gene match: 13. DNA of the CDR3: TGTGCCAGCAGCCGATACCGGGACAGTTCGGACAATGAGCAGTTCTTC. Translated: CASSRYRDSSDNEQFF.

CDR3 loop: CASTISSSKGARQTQYF. CDR3 DNA: TGTGCCAGCACGATTTCTTCCTCCAAGGGGGCTCGGCAGACCCAGTACTTC. The rearrangement joins TRBV27 to TRBJ2-5, with TRBD1 matching 7 bases. In germline, CDR1 is MNHEY, CDR2 SMNVEV (reference sequence). CDR3 size: 17 residues. V dropped 7 bases and J dropped 6; count of bases not matched to a gene: 20.

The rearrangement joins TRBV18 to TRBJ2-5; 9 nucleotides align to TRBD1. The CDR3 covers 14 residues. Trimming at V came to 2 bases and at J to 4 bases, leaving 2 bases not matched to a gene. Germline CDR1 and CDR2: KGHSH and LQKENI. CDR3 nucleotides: TGTGCCAGCTCACCAGAGGGACAGGGAGAGACCCAGTACTTC. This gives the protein CASSPEGQGETQYF.

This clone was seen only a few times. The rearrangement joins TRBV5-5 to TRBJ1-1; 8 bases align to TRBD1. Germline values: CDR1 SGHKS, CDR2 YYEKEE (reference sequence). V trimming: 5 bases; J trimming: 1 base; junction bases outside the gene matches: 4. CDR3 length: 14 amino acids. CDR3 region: CASRRTGTNTEAFF. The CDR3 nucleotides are TGTGCCAGCAGGAGGACAGGGACGAACACTGAAGCTTTCTTT.